The clone carrying this T cell receptor beta chain was counted only a few times. What it binds is not known. The data are from a study of beta chain features in type 1 diabetes. The study, taken as a whole, reports: A moderate, significant TCRB CDR3 shortening appeared in type 1 diabetes across four CD4+ subsets.

Trimming took 0 bases from V and 4 from J, leaving 15 bases between them. This CDR3 has 16 residues. Germline values: CDR1 LGHNA, CDR2 YSLEER. Isolated RNA was reverse transcribed in full, so expressed TCRB transcripts were sequenced. The assay was immunoSEQ multiplex PCR, and TCRdb's table has in-frame clones only and misses some. The repertoire holds about 400,000 clones, with over 10% as singletons. The chain employs TRBV4-3 and TRBJ1-2; D is uncertain. This TCR was sampled from a woman under 30 with type 1 diabetes. Sequenced: naive CD4+ T cells from blood. The CDR3 sequence: CASSQEEGRYPYGYTF. The CDR3 DNA is TGCGCCAGCAGCCAAGAGGAGGGCAGATACCCCTATGGCTACACCTTC.